This entry lists 14 T cell receptor beta chains sequenced from one sample in a study of blood T cell repertoires in COVID-19. Only in-frame clones appear in the TCRdb table, and some are missing; sequencing was by immunoSEQ multiplex PCR. The table records some 140,000 clones, around 82% of them present only once. The sample comprised peripheral blood. These receptor sequences come from a man between 60 and 70 years old with COVID-19, enrolled during active disease.

V is TRBV3-1 (or the pseudogene TRBV3-2) and J is TRBJ1-2; 8 bases line up with TRBD1. CDR3 length: 16 residues. Trimming at V came to 6 bases and at J to 7 bases, leaving 16 bases not matched to a gene. Germline lookup yields CDR1 LGHDT and CDR2 YNNKEL (reference sequence). Here the CDR3 reads CASSFRGRLENGGYTF. The CDR3 nucleotides read TGTGCCAGCAGTTTCAGGGGGCGCTTAGAGAACGGTGGCTACACCTTC.

This clone has just a few counts. The rearrangement uses TRBV19 and TRBJ1-6, with 7 bases identical to TRBD1. Germline CDR1 LNHDA, CDR2 SQIVND (reference sequence). CDR3 length: 13 residues. V shed 8 bases and J 7 bases; nucleotides not matched to a gene: 5. The CDR3 nucleotides are TGTGCCAGTGATGACAGGGCCAATTCACCCCTCCACTTT. Protein sequence: CASDDRANSPLHF. The whole variable domain, filled in from reference TRBV19 and TRBJ1-6, reads DGGITQSPKYLFRKEGQNVTLSCEQNLNHDAMYWYRQDPGQGLRLIYYSQIVNDFQKGDIAEGYSVSREKKESFPLTVTSAQKNPTAFYLCASDDRANSPLHFGNGTRLTVT.

This clone appeared once. The V gene is TRBV7-9, the J gene TRBJ1-1, with D uncertain. The CDR3 is 15 amino acids. Germline CDR1 reads SEHNR; CDR2 reads FQNEAQ (reference sequence). V lost 3 bases, J lost 0 bases, and 11 bases lay in between. CDR3 amino acids: CASSFLPQLNTEAFF. The CDR3 DNA follows: TGTGCCAGCAGCTTTCTCCCCCAGTTGAACACTGAAGCTTTCTTT.

The chain has TRBV19 and TRBJ2-4; the match to TRBD1 covers 9 bases. V lost 10 bases, J lost 5 bases, and 12 bases stayed unmatched. Germline V gene data show CDR1 as LNHDA and CDR2 as SQIVND (reference sequence). The CDR3 spans 15 residues. The CDR3 bases are TGTGCCACATGGACAGGGGATGGGTCGGAAAACATTCAGTACTTC. It encodes CATWTGDGSENIQYF.

This chain links TRBV7-3 with TRBJ1-2; TRBD1 aligns across 11 bases. V trimming: 5 bases; J trimming: 8 bases; junction bases outside the gene matches: 4. The germline V gene encodes CDR1 SGHTA and CDR2 FQGTGA. The length of the CDR3 is 13 residues. DNA for the CDR3: TGTGCCAGCAGCGCAGGACAGGGGGCAGGCTACACCTTC. Translation: CASSAGQGAGYTF.

The chain uses TRBV6-6 and TRBJ1-1; D remains ambiguous. Trimming stripped 1 base from V and 1 base from J, with 13 bases between. This CDR3 region has 16 residues. The germline gives CDR1 MNHNY, CDR2 SVGAGI (reference sequence). The CDR3 nucleotides are TGTGCCAGCAGTTACTTCCGGTCGGGTAAGAACACTGAAGCTTTCTTT. Translated: CASSYFRSGKNTEAFF.

The J gene is TRBJ1-5, the V gene TRBV28; 8 bases map to TRBD1. The V gene end was trimmed by 6 bases and the J gene end by 5 bases; junction bases not matched to a gene: 6. Germline CDR1 is MDHEN and CDR2 is SYDVKM. This CDR3 has 14 amino acids. The CDR3 here is CASSPQDRDQPQHF. In DNA, the CDR3 is TGTGCCAGCAGCCCCCAGGACAGGGATCAGCCCCAGCATTTT.

The chain carries TRBV14 and TRBJ1-2; D gene uncertain. The ends were cut back, 0 bases at V and 3 bases at J, with 17 bases in the middle. Germline V gene data show CDR1 as SGHDN and CDR2 as FVKESK. The CDR3 is 17 amino acids. Here the CDR3 reads CASSQDFAGGVYYGYTF. In DNA form, the CDR3 reads TGTGCCAGCAGCCAAGATTTTGCAGGCGGGGTATACTATGGCTACACCTTC.

The chain combines TRBV29-1 with TRBJ2-2; the D gene is possibly TRBD2 (5 bases). The CDR3 is made up of 13 amino acids. The V gene's germline CDR1 is SQVTM and CDR2 ANQGSEA. Trimming left V 4 bases short and J 5 bases short, with 11 bases between. The CDR3 spells CSVGLRFTGELFF. The CDR3 DNA is TGCAGCGTTGGACTAAGGTTTACCGGGGAGCTGTTTTTT.

The chain combines TRBV19 with TRBJ1-1; 7 nucleotides line up with TRBD1. The CDR3 is made up of 15 amino acids. The junction had 16 bases not matched to a gene; V was cut back by 7 bases and J by 8 bases. Germline CDR1 LNHDA, CDR2 SQIVND (reference sequence). The CDR3 region has the DNA TGTGCCAGTATGGAAACGGGACAGATACCAGTCGAAGCTTTCTTT. Residues: CASMETGQIPVEAFF.

This chain uses TRBV19 with TRBJ1-2, with 9 bases lining up with TRBD1. V was clipped by 6 bases and J by 8 bases; unmatched bases: 19. The CDR3 sequence is 17 residues long. CDR1 LNHDA and CDR2 SQIVND come from the germline V gene (reference sequence). CDR3 region: CASSGTGTGKRLGGYTF. CDR3 nucleotides: TGTGCCAGTAGCGGTACCGGGACAGGGAAGCGCTTAGGGGGCTACACCTTC.

In its sample, this clone was seen once. The chain links TRBV4-2 to TRBJ2-3; 10 bases are a match to TRBD2. The CDR3 has 13 residues. Germline V gene sequence: CDR1 LGHNA, CDR2 YNFKEQ. The V segment lost 8 bases and the J segment 1 base; nucleotides outside the gene matches: 0. DNA for the CDR3: TGTGCCAGCGGACTAGCGGGCACAGATACGCAGTATTTT. Translation: CASGLAGTDTQYF.

The chain employs TRBV30 and TRBJ1-4; D unresolved. Germline V gene sequence: CDR1 GTSNPN, CDR2 SVGIG (reference sequence). The CDR3 has 12 residues. Trimming left V 5 bases short and J 6 bases short, with 10 bases between. CDR3 protein: CAWSSRDEKLFF. The CDR3 DNA reads TGTGCCTGGTCTTCCCGGGATGAAAAACTGTTTTTT.

This chain connects TRBV7-6 to TRBJ2-1; TRBD2 matches 8 bases. V shed 2 bases, J shed 7 bases, and the junction held 10 bases outside the gene matches. CDR3 length: 16 residues. Germline assignment: CDR1 SGHVS and CDR2 FNYEAQ. CDR3 amino acids: CASSLLSRGVGNEQFF. The CDR3 region has the DNA TGTGCCAGCAGCTTACTGTCGCGGGGGGTGGGGAATGAGCAGTTCTTC.